This T cell receptor (beta chain) was sequenced for a study of response to subunit inactivated influenza vaccine. MiXCR, run by TCRdb on the RT-PCR reads, gives a single entry per CDR3 protein. The sample carries over 400,000 distinct CDR3 sequences, approximately 11% recorded once. The germline V gene has CDR1 MNHNS and CDR2 SASEGT. The CDR3 extends over 18 amino acids. V was clipped by 5 bases and J by 1 base; unmatched bases: 15. This rearrangement joins TRBV6-1 to TRBJ2-5, with 8 bases matching TRBD2. The TCR sequence derives from a man aged 45 to 65 who received an inactivated influenza vaccine. The sample in question was PBMCs from blood, obtained roughly 6 weeks after vaccination. DNA of the CDR3: TGTGCCAGCAGTCAGAGATTCTCGGGCGGGGGGCTCCAAGAGACCCAGTACTTC. Translation: CASSQRFSGGGLQETQYF.